Listed below are T cell receptor beta chains from one sample, sequenced in a study of CD8 T cells in Susac syndrome. TCRdb reanalysed the immunoSEQ multiplex PCR reads using MiXCR and keeps one entry per CDR3 protein. The data show some 200,000 distinct CDR3 sequences, 95% seen once. The sequenced sample consisted of CD4+ T cells from PBMCs. These receptors all stem from a human donor with multiple sclerosis. Both conserved end residues are part of each CDR3. A D gene is named only where the DNA matches it firmly. Only some rows state a clone size, as once, few, many or a class for expanded clones.

V: TRBV5-4
size: -
length: 15
D: -
J: TRBJ2-7
CDR3: CASSLAGTLLYEQYF
DNA: TGTGCCAGCAGCTTGGCCGGGACCCTACTCTACGAGCAGTACTTC

V: TRBV25-1
size: -
length: 13
D: TRBD1
J: TRBJ1-1
CDR3: CASKDREDTEAFF
DNA: TGTGCCAGCAAGGACAGGGAGGACACTGAAGCTTTCTTT

V: TRBV20-1
size: -
length: 15
D: -
J: TRBJ2-5
CDR3: CSARSGRRVQETQYF
DNA: TGCAGTGCGAGATCCGGCAGACGCGTACAAGAGACCCAGTACTTC

V: TRBV2
size: once
length: 14
D: -
J: TRBJ2-5
CDR3: CASSVGEDQETQYF
DNA: TGTGCCAGCAGCGTGGGCGAGGACCAAGAGACCCAGTACTTC

V: TRBV12-3/TRBV12-4
size: -
length: 16
D: -
J: TRBJ2-6
CDR3: CASTTSLGSGANVLTF
DNA: TGTGCCAGCACCACCTCCCTGGGGTCTGGGGCCAACGTCCTGACTTTC

V: TRBV29-1
size: -
length: 12
D: -
J: TRBJ1-1
CDR3: CSVAGANTEAFF
DNA: TGCAGCGTTGCGGGGGCGAACACTGAAGCTTTCTTT

V: TRBV6-4
size: -
length: 15
D: -
J: TRBJ1-1
CDR3: CASSVREVLNTEAFF
DNA: TGTGCCAGCAGTGTTAGGGAAGTCCTGAACACTGAAGCTTTCTTT

V: TRBV3-1
size: -
length: 14
D: -
J: TRBJ2-4
CDR3: CASSQEPGWATQYF
DNA: TGTGCCAGCAGCCAAGAGCCTGGCTGGGCCACACAGTACTTC

V: TRBV28
size: -
length: 14
D: TRBD1
J: TRBJ1-2
CDR3: CASNLRDRNYGYTF
DNA: TGTGCCAGCAACCTCCGGGACAGGAACTATGGCTACACCTTC

V: TRBV5-1
size: -
length: 14
D: -
J: TRBJ2-4
CDR3: CASSIHRVRNIQYF
DNA: TGCGCCAGCAGCATCCACAGGGTACGGAACATTCAGTACTTC

V: TRBV20-1
size: -
length: 16
D: -
J: TRBJ1-5
CDR3: CSARSGPRWGNQPQHF
DNA: TGCAGTGCTAGATCGGGTCCTCGGTGGGGCAATCAGCCCCAGCATTTT